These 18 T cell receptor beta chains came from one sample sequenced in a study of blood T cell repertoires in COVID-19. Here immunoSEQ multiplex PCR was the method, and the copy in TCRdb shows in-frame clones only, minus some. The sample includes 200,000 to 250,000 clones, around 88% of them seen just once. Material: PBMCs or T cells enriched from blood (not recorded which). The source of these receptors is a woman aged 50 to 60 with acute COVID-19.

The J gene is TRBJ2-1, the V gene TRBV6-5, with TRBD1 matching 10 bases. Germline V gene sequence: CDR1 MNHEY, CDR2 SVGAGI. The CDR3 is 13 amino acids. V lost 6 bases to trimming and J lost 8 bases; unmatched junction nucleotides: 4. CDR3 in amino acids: CASSRQGAYEQFF. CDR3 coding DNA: TGTGCCAGCAGCCGACAGGGGGCCTATGAGCAGTTCTTC.

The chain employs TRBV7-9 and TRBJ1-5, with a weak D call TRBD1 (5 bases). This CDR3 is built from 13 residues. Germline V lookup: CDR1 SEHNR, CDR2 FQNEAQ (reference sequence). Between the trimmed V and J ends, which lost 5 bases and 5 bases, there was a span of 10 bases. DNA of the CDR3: TGTGCCAGCAGCCCGCAGGGATATCAGCCCCAGCATTTT. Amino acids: CASSPQGYQPQHF.

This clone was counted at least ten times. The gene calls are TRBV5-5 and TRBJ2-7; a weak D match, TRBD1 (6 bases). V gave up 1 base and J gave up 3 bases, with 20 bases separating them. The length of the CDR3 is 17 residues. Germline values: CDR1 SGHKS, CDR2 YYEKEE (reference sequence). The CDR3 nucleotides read TGTGCCAGCAGCTTGCGGGTGGGGTCAGGGGTTGTCTACGAGCAGTACTTC. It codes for CASSLRVGSGVVYEQYF. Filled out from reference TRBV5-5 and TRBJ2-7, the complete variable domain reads DAGVTQSPTHLIKTRGQQVTLRCSPISGHKSVSWYQQVLGQGPQFIFQYYEKEERGRGNFPDRFSARQFPNYSSELNVNALLLGDSALYLCASSLRVGSGVVYEQYFGPGTRLTVT.

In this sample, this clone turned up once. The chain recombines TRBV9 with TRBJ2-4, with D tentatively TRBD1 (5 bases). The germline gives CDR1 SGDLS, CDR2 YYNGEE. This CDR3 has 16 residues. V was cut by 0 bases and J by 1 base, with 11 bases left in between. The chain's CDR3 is CASSVDQGWAKNIQYF. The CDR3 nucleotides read TGTGCCAGCAGCGTAGACCAGGGCTGGGCCAAAAACATTCAGTACTTC.

The CDR3 nucleotides read TGTGCCAGCAGTTCAATTCTCACAGGGACGGTGTTTTTT. As protein: CASSSILTGTVFF. The rearrangement uses TRBV27 and TRBJ1-4; TRBD1 might be the D (6 bases). CDR3 length: 13 residues. Germline CDR1 is MNHEY and CDR2 is SMNVEV (reference sequence). V was shortened by 4 bases and J by 15 bases, with 18 bases between the two germline ends.

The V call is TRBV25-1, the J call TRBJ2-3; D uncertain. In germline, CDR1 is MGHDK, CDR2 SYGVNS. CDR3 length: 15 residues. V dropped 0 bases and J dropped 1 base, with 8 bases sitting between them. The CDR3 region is CASSEYGKGTDTQYF. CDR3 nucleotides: TGTGCCAGCAGTGAATATGGCAAAGGCACAGATACGCAGTATTTT. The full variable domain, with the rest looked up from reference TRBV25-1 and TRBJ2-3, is EADIYQTPRYLVIGTGKKITLECSQTMGHDKMYWYQQDPGMELHLIHYSYGVNSTEKGDLSSESTVSRIRTEHFPLTLESARPSHTSQYLCASSEYGKGTDTQYFGPGTRLTVL.

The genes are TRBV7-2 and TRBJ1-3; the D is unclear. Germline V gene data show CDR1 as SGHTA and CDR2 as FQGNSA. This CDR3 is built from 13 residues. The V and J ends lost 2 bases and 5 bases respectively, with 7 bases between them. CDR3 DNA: TGTGCCAGCAGCTTATCCTATCGAAACACCATATATTTT. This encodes CASSLSYRNTIYF.

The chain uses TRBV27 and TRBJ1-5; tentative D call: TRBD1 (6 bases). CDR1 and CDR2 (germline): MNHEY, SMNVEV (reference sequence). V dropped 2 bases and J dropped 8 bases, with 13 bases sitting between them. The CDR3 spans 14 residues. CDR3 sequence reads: CASSLEQGLKPQHF. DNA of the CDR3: TGTGCCAGCAGTTTAGAACAGGGCCTAAAGCCCCAGCATTTT.

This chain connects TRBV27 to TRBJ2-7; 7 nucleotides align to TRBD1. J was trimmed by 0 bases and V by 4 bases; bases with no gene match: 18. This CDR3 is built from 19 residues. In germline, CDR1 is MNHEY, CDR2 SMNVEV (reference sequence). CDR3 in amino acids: CASSSRRGRQGRSSYEQYF. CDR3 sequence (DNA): TGTGCCAGCAGTTCACGACGCGGCCGACAGGGCCGAAGCTCCTACGAGCAGTACTTC.

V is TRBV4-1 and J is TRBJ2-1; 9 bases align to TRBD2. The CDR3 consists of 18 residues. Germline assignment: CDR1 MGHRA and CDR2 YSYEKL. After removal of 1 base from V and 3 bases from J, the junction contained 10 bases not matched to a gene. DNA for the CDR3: TGCGCCAGCAGCCAAGCTGGCCTAGCGGGGACACGCTACAATGAGCAGTTCTTC. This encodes CASSQAGLAGTRYNEQFF.

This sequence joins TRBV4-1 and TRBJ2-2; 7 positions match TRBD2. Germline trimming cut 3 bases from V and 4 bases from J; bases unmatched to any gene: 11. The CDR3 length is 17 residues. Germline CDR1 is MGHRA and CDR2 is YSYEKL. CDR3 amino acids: CASSQGSGLAATGELFF. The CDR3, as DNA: TGCGCCAGCAGCCAGGGTTCCGGGCTAGCGGCCACCGGGGAGCTGTTTTTT.

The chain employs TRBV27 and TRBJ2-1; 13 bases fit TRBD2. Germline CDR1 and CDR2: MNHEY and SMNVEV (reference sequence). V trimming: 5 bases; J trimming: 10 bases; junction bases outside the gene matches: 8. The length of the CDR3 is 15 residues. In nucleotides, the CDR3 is TGTGCCAGCAGTCTCGGACTAGCGGGAGATCGGGAGCAGTTCTTC. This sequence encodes CASSLGLAGDREQFF.

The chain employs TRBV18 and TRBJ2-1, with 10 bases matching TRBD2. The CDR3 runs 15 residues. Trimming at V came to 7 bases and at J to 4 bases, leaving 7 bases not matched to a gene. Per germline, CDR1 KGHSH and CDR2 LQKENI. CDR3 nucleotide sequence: TGTGCCAGCTTAACCCCGGGACTAGCGTACAATGAGCAGTTCTTC. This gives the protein CASLTPGLAYNEQFF.

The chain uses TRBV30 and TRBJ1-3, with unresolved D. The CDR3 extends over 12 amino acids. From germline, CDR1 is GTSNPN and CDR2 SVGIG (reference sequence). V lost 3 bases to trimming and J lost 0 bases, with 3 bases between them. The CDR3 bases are TGTGCCTGGAGCGGCTCTGGAAACACCATATATTTT. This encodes CAWSGSGNTIYF.

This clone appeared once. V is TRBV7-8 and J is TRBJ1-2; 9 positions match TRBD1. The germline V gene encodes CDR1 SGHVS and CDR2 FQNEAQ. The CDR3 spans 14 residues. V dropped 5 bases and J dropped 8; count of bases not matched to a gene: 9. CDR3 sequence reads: CASSPGTGTEGYTF. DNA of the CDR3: TGTGCCAGCAGCCCCGGGACAGGGACGGAAGGCTACACCTTC.

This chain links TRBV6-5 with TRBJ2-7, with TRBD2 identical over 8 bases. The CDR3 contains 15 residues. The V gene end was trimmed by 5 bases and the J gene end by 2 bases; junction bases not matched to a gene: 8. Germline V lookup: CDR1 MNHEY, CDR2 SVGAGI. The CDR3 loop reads CASSLSGRGAYEQYF. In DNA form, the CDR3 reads TGTGCCAGCAGTCTCAGCGGGAGAGGCGCCTACGAGCAGTACTTC.

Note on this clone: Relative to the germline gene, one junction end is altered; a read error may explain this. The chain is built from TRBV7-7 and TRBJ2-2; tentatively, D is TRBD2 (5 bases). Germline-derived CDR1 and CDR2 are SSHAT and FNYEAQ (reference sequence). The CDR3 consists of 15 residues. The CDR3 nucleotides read TGTGCTAGCAGCTTACGAGGGTCGAACACCGGGGAGCTGTTTTTT. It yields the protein CASSLRGSNTGELFF.

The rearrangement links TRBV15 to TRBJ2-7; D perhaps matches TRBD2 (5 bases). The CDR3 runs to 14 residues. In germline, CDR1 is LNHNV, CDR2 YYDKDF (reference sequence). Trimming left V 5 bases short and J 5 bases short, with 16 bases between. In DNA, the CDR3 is TGTGCCACCAGCGGACGGACGGGGATAGACGAGCAGTACTTC. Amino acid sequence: CATSGRTGIDEQYF.